The clone carrying this T cell receptor beta chain has a handful of counts. This record comes from a study of blood T cell repertoires in COVID-19. Study-wide background: Material from acute and convalescent COVID-19 was sourced from the United States, Italy and Spain. The analysed material was cDNA or gDNA that came from T cells, B-cell-depleted T cells, or PBMCs.

As handled by the study authors: The authors estimated nucleated cell counts from reference gene primer amplification. The data were produced by immunoSEQ multiplex PCR, yet TCRdb's version contains in-frame clones alone and is incomplete. The V and J calls and clone size are taken from that table; D and trimming were inferred from the DNA. In the table there are 75,000 to 80,000 clones, about 82% of which are singletons. This clonotype originated in a woman aged 60 to 75 with acute or convalescent COVID-19. The sample taken for sequencing was peripheral blood.

CDR3: CASSIVIRTDLNTEAFF. The CDR3 DNA follows: TGTGCCAGTAGTATAGTAATCCGGACAGATCTGAACACTGAAGCTTTCTTT. This chain links TRBV19 with TRBJ1-1, with TRBD1 as a possible D gene (6 bases). The CDR3 spans 17 residues. Germline V gives CDR1 LNHDA, CDR2 SQIVND (reference sequence). V gave up 1 base and J gave up 0 bases, with 15 bases separating them.